Described below is a single T cell receptor beta chain sequence and its context. Its antigen is not known. The record originates from a study of cytomegalovirus exposure and HLA in healthy donors. Whole-study results and caveats: In the approximately 130 validation repertoires, a later analysis found that first-cohort TCR clusters tended to co-occur. The classifier, whose performance was assessed in both the original and validation cohorts, reportedly diagnosed cytomegalovirus status with high specificity and sensitivity. Rare TCR sequences predominated, though certain public TCRs were found in many donors.

The repertoire was sequenced with immunoSEQ multiplex PCR; TCRdb's copy has only in-frame clones and lacks some. The top ten clones hold less than 3% of a sample with about 250,000 clones, about 86% of them seen once. Separation from the roughly 600-subject first cohort characterized the roughly 120-subject validation cohort, to which the donors belonged. Sequencing was performed on PBMCs. The clonotype was recovered from a young man in good health and CMV-seronegative.

The CDR3 here is CASSSGRSSYEQYF. In nucleotides, the CDR3 is TGTGCCAGTTCTAGCGGGAGGAGCTCCTACGAGCAGTACTTC. The V gene is TRBV19, the J gene TRBJ2-7, with TRBD2 matching over 11 bases. Losses at the gene ends were 8 bases for V and 0 bases for J; bases not matched to a gene: 3. Germline values: CDR1 LNHDA, CDR2 SQIVND (reference sequence). The CDR3 contains 14 residues.